This is a list of T cell receptor beta chains from one sample in a study of early T cells in non-severe SARS-CoV-2 infection. Each CDR3 protein is one row after TCRdb ran MiXCR on the 5' RACE reads. Of 75,000 to 90,000 distinct CDR3 sequences in the sample, roughly 6% were seen once. The source material was whole blood. These receptors all come from an adult who was a healthcare worker with PCR-confirmed SARS-CoV-2 infection or an uninfected control (not recorded which). CDR3s leave out the opening cysteine and the closing phenylalanine or tryptophan. Fields, in order: D gene, J gene, CDR3 length, V gene, CDR3 protein. D genes are given only for firm matches.

D gene: TRBD2
J gene: TRBJ2-1
CDR3 length: 13
V gene: TRBV19
CDR3 protein: ASSQGLAGDNEQF

D gene: -
J gene: TRBJ2-7
CDR3 length: 14
V gene: TRBV7-2
CDR3 protein: ASSLASYGFEYEQY

D gene: TRBD1
J gene: TRBJ2-2
CDR3 length: 15
V gene: TRBV5-4
CDR3 protein: ASSQGQGFANTGELF

D gene: -
J gene: TRBJ2-7
CDR3 length: 10
V gene: TRBV6-2/TRBV6-3
CDR3 protein: ASRELAGEQY

D gene: TRBD2
J gene: TRBJ2-1
CDR3 length: 14
V gene: TRBV4-1
CDR3 protein: ASSPAGGGPFNEQF

D gene: TRBD1
J gene: TRBJ1-1
CDR3 length: 11
V gene: TRBV7-2
CDR3 protein: ASSYTGDTEAF

D gene: TRBD2
J gene: TRBJ2-3
CDR3 length: 14
V gene: TRBV7-2
CDR3 protein: ASSLSGGGSTDTQY

D gene: -
J gene: TRBJ2-7
CDR3 length: 13
V gene: TRBV9
CDR3 protein: ASSVEGHRGYEQY

D gene: TRBD1
J gene: TRBJ2-7
CDR3 length: 13
V gene: TRBV20-1
CDR3 protein: SAGGQGDAMDEQY

D gene: -
J gene: TRBJ2-4
CDR3 length: 11
V gene: TRBV6-2/TRBV6-3
CDR3 protein: ASSMAGKNIQY

D gene: TRBD1
J gene: TRBJ2-3
CDR3 length: 14
V gene: TRBV5-1
CDR3 protein: ASSLEGQANTDTQY

D gene: -
J gene: TRBJ2-5
CDR3 length: 9
V gene: TRBV28
CDR3 protein: ASSLKETQY

D gene: -
J gene: TRBJ1-1
CDR3 length: 11
V gene: TRBV29-1
CDR3 protein: SVAQGPNTEAF

D gene: -
J gene: TRBJ1-1
CDR3 length: 11
V gene: TRBV29-1
CDR3 protein: SVEGQTNTEAF

D gene: TRBD2
J gene: TRBJ2-2
CDR3 length: 15
V gene: TRBV4-1
CDR3 protein: ASSRRGLAADPGELF

D gene: -
J gene: TRBJ2-3
CDR3 length: 12
V gene: TRBV29-1
CDR3 protein: SVGSLRDPDTQY

D gene: -
J gene: TRBJ1-5
CDR3 length: 11
V gene: TRBV7-6
CDR3 protein: ASSSHGNQPQH

D gene: -
J gene: TRBJ2-7
CDR3 length: 13
V gene: TRBV7-8
CDR3 protein: ASSPNPDSSYEQY

D gene: -
J gene: TRBJ2-2
CDR3 length: 12
V gene: TRBV7-6
CDR3 protein: ASSERGGPGELF